The 20 T cell receptor beta chains listed next were all sequenced from one sample in a study of beta chain features in type 1 diabetes (dated by TCRdb to the late 2010s). Study-wide conclusions, independent of this receptor: In all four CD4+ subsets, TCRB CDR3 length was moderately but significantly shorter in type 1 diabetes patients.

The receptor library was made with the immunoSEQ multiplex PCR assay. All of the isolated RNA was reverse transcribed with the High Capacity cDNA Reverse Transcription Kit, so expressed TCRB transcripts were sequenced. TCRdb re-hosts the immuneACCESS table, in-frame sequences only. Its copies lack some clones; in the studies checked, an unresolved V gene accounts for under half of them, and the cause for the rest is not known. In this sample the table shows 640,000 or so clones, around 15% of which occur a single time. The top ten clonotypes cover approximately 0.021% of the sample. These receptors' targets are unknown. The specimen sequenced was naive CD4+ T cells from blood. In light of the paper, this sample's cell subset or site label describes: true naive CD4+ T cells. These receptors were taken from a man younger than 30 with type 1 diabetes.

This rearrangement joins TRBV5-1 to TRBJ2-1; 10 bases match TRBD2. From germline, CDR1 is SGHRS and CDR2 YFSETQ. V lost 1 base, J lost 9 bases, and 4 bases stayed unmatched. The CDR3 spans 14 residues. CDR3 residues: CASSLLAGAGEQFF. CDR3 nucleotide sequence: TGCGCCAGCAGCTTGCTAGCGGGGGCAGGTGAGCAGTTCTTC.

This clone was seen more than once but under ten times. Within the sample, other DNA sequences also encode this same CDR3. The genes are TRBV9 and TRBJ2-1; D is perhaps TRBD2 (6 bases). V lost 0 bases, J lost 3 bases, and 10 bases lay in between. CDR1 is SGDLS and CDR2 is YYNGEE in the germline V gene. The CDR3 has 15 residues. CDR3 DNA: TGTGCCAGCAGCGTAGGCGGAGGGGTCTACAATGAGCAGTTCTTC. Its protein product is CASSVGGGVYNEQFF.

The V and J genes are TRBV7-8 and TRBJ2-5; 8 bases align to TRBD2. The CDR3 sequence is 16 residues long. After removal of 5 bases from V and 5 bases from J, the junction contained 13 bases not matched to a gene. Per germline, CDR1 SGHVS and CDR2 FQNEAQ. The CDR3 bases are TGTGCCAGCAGCCTTCCCCGGGGGGGCCGTACGGAGACCCAGTACTTC. Protein: CASSLPRGGRTETQYF.

This clone turned up a few times. The chain combines TRBV18 with TRBJ1-2; D is uncertain. The V gene lost 3 bases and the J gene lost 8 bases, with 7 bases spanning the gap. The V gene's germline CDR1 is KGHSH and CDR2 LQKENI. The CDR3 is 11 residues long. The CDR3: CASSPATGYTF. CDR3 nucleotide sequence: TGTGCCAGCTCACCGGCCACGGGCTACACCTTC.

This clone was counted between two and nine times. Other DNA sequences in the sample encode the same CDR3. This rearrangement joins TRBV2 to TRBJ1-5, with D uncertain. Trimming stripped 4 bases from V and 2 bases from J, with 6 bases between. The germline V gene has CDR1 SNHLY and CDR2 FYNNEI. The CDR3 consists of 13 residues. The CDR3 spells CASSGDGNQPQHF. CDR3 nucleotides: TGTGCCAGCAGTGGGGATGGCAATCAGCCCCAGCATTTT.

The chain has TRBV2 and TRBJ2-5, with no clear D. V was pared by 9 bases and J by 2 bases, with 7 bases between. Germline CDR1 SNHLY, CDR2 FYNNEI. The CDR3 is 11 amino acids. The CDR3 bases are TGTGCCAGTAGTCAGCAAGAGACCCAGTACTTC. Amino acid sequence: CASSQQETQYF.

The J gene is TRBJ1-1, the V gene TRBV4-1; D is unclear. The V and J ends lost 3 bases and 2 bases respectively, with 13 bases between them. The CDR3 consists of 15 residues. Germline CDR1 is MGHRA and CDR2 is YSYEKL. The CDR3 spells CASSHPNTVNTEAFF. The CDR3 nucleotides are TGCGCCAGCAGCCATCCGAATACGGTTAACACTGAAGCTTTCTTT.

J is TRBJ1-4 and V is TRBV9; no definite D call. The CDR3 sequence is 15 residues long. Trimming took off 0 bases at V and 10 bases at J, with 16 bases between the two ends. In germline, CDR1 is SGDLS, CDR2 YYNGEE. CDR3 protein: CASSVGRNGVGKLFF. The CDR3 DNA is TGTGCCAGCAGCGTAGGGAGAAATGGTGTAGGAAAACTGTTTTTT.

This clone was detected only a few times. The rearrangement links TRBV30 to TRBJ1-3; 10 positions agree with TRBD1. Unmatched junction bases numbered 6, after V lost 4 bases and J lost 0 bases. Germline lookup yields CDR1 GTSNPN and CDR2 SVGIG (reference sequence). The CDR3 contains 16 residues. The CDR3 DNA reads TGTGCCTGGATTCTGGGACAGGGGATCTCTGGAAACACCATATATTTT. The encoded protein is CAWILGQGISGNTIYF.

There are a few counts of this clone. V is TRBV6-6 and J is TRBJ2-4; TRBD2 aligns across 8 bases. The CDR3 loop spans 15 amino acids. V lost 0 bases, J lost 7 bases, and 5 bases stayed unmatched. The germline V gene has CDR1 MNHNY and CDR2 SVGAGI (reference sequence). The CDR3 nucleotides read TGTGCCAGCAGTTACTCGTTAGCGGGGTGGAACATTCAGTACTTC. It translates to CASSYSLAGWNIQYF.

The CDR3 nucleotides read TGTGCCAGCAGCTTTGGGACAGGACTTAGCTCTGGGGCCAACGTCCTGACTTTC. Its translation is CASSFGTGLSSGANVLTF. This sequence joins TRBV5-4 and TRBJ2-6; 8 bases line up with TRBD1. V was clipped by 2 bases and J by 0 bases; unmatched bases: 7. The CDR3 length is 18 residues. The germline V gene encodes CDR1 SGHNT and CDR2 YYREEE (reference sequence).

The V call is TRBV30, the J call TRBJ1-1; D might be TRBD1 (6 bases). The germline V gene has CDR1 GTSNPN and CDR2 SVGIG (reference sequence). The CDR3 spans 13 residues. Trimming took off 5 bases at V and 0 bases at J, with 10 bases between the two ends. The CDR3 DNA reads TGTGCCTGGGGGGGGCAGATGAACACTGAAGCTTTCTTT. Encoded protein: CAWGGQMNTEAFF.

Concerning this clone itself: Other DNA variants within this sample encode the same CDR3. The V gene is TRBV6-5, the J gene TRBJ2-1, with D unclear. V was trimmed by 4 bases and J by 10 bases, leaving 8 bases between them. CDR1 is MNHEY, CDR2 SVGAGI, per germline. The CDR3 sequence is 11 residues long. CDR3 amino acids: CASSLSGEQFF. CDR3 DNA sequence: TGTGCCAGCAGTTTGAGTGGGGAGCAGTTCTTC.

The chain employs TRBV7-9 and TRBJ2-3; no definite D call. From germline, CDR1 is SEHNR and CDR2 FQNEAQ (reference sequence). The V gene lost 4 bases and the J gene lost 3 bases, with 11 bases spanning the gap. This CDR3 region has 14 residues. DNA for the CDR3: TGTGCCAGCAGCTCTGGTCCTGGGACAGATACGCAGTATTTT. It specifies CASSSGPGTDTQYF.

The chain uses TRBV15 and TRBJ2-3; weak D call: TRBD1 (6 bases). V dropped 0 bases and J dropped 5 bases, with 15 bases sitting between them. The CDR3 loop spans 16 amino acids. CDR1 and CDR2 (germline): LNHNV, YYDKDF (reference sequence). The CDR3 bases are TGTGCCACCAGCAGAGATGGGGGACCAGGGGAAGATACGCAGTATTTT. It yields the protein CATSRDGGPGEDTQYF.

The chain combines TRBV6-6 with TRBJ2-2, with D tentatively TRBD2 (6 bases). This CDR3 region has 14 residues. Germline loops: CDR1 MNHNY, CDR2 SVGAGI (reference sequence). Trimming cost V 0 bases and J 7 bases, with 9 bases left between them. The DNA for the CDR3 is TGTGCCAGCAGTTACTCGGAGGGGCTCGGGGAGCTGTTTTTT. Amino acids: CASSYSEGLGELFF.

A few counts support this clone. The chain is built from TRBV10-3 and TRBJ1-2; 11 nucleotides line up with TRBD1. CDR3 length: 13 amino acids. V lost 10 bases to trimming and J lost 7 bases; unmatched junction nucleotides: 8. Per germline, CDR1 ENHRY and CDR2 SYGVKD. DNA of the CDR3: TGTGCCAGCAGGACAGGGGGCGGAGGTGGCTACACCTTC. It yields the protein CASRTGGGGGYTF.

In its sample, this clone was seen a few times. The chain joins TRBV19 to TRBJ1-2; possible D gene TRBD1, 5 bases. Trimming shortened V by 0 bases and J by 8 bases, and 10 bases separated the two germline ends. The CDR3 is 13 amino acids. Germline CDR1 reads LNHDA; CDR2 reads SQIVND (reference sequence). CDR3 in DNA: TGTGCCAGTAGTATAGATGGCAGGGACGGCTACACCTTC. The encoded protein is CASSIDGRDGYTF. The full variable domain, completed using reference TRBV19 and TRBJ1-2, is DGGITQSPKYLFRKEGQNVTLSCEQNLNHDAMYWYRQDPGQGLRLIYYSQIVNDFQKGDIAEGYSVSREKKESFPLTVTSAQKNPTAFYLCASSIDGRDGYTFGSGTRLTVV.

The rearrangement uses TRBV11-2 and TRBJ1-5; D uncertain. The CDR3 sequence is 13 residues long. Trimming took off 5 bases at V and 5 bases at J, with 10 bases between the two ends. Looked up from germline, CDR1 is SGHAT and CDR2 is FQNNGV. The CDR3 reads CASSPDMDQPQHF. As DNA, the CDR3 is TGTGCCAGCAGCCCCGACATGGATCAGCCCCAGCATTTT. Based on the CDR3 plus reference TRBV11-2 and TRBJ1-5, the full variable domain is EAGVAQSPRYKIIEKRQSVAFWCNPISGHATLYWYQQILGQGPKLLIQFQNNGVVDDSQLPKDRFSAERLKGVDSTLKIQPAKLEDSAVYLCASSPDMDQPQHFGDGTRLSIL.

This clone was observed a handful of times. The rearrangement links TRBV2 to TRBJ1-5; no clear D gene. The length of the CDR3 is 14 residues. Germline CDR1 and CDR2: SNHLY and FYNNEI. Trimming removed 10 bases from V and 0 bases from J, with 13 bases in between. The CDR3 sequence is CATKRADSNQPQHF. The CDR3 coding sequence is TGTGCCACCAAGAGGGCTGATAGCAATCAGCCCCAGCATTTT.